The 32 T cell receptor beta chains given below trace back to one sample, sequenced in a study of blood T cell repertoires in COVID-19 (dated by TCRdb to about 2020). Library generation was performed with the immunoSEQ multiplex PCR assay. The source is immuneACCESS, and TCRdb retained only in-frame sequences with V and J called. Part of the clones is not carried over; for the studies checked, unresolved V genes explain less than half of this, and the remainder is unexplained. This sample holds 270,000 or so clones; approximately 80% were observed only once. Around 3.2% of the sample lies in the top ten. The sample consisted of peripheral blood. The receptor source for this set is a woman in her sixties or seventies with active or convalescent COVID-19.

This chain uses TRBV27 with TRBJ1-6; D possibly corresponds to TRBD1 (6 bases). CDR3 length: 15 amino acids. The germline V gene has CDR1 MNHEY and CDR2 SMNVEV (reference sequence). With 2 bases removed from V and 9 bases from J, the gap between germline ends came to 14 bases. This chain's CDR3 is CASSLNHREISPLHF. In DNA form, the CDR3 reads TGTGCCAGCAGTTTAAATCACAGGGAGATTTCACCCCTCCACTTT.

CDR3 bases: TGTGCCAGCAGCCCCAATTCAGGGTTGGATGGCTACACCTTC. Translating gives CASSPNSGLDGYTF. The chain carries TRBV7-8 and TRBJ1-2, with D perhaps TRBD1 (5 bases). This CDR3 contains 14 residues. The germline V gene encodes CDR1 SGHVS and CDR2 FQNEAQ. V gave up 5 bases and J gave up 6 bases, with 16 bases separating them.

The chain joins TRBV6-6 to TRBJ2-1, with 9 bases lining up with TRBD2. The CDR3 has 13 amino acids. The junction had 4 bases not matched to a gene; V was cut back by 4 bases and J by 9 bases. Germline V gene sequence: CDR1 MNHNY, CDR2 SVGAGI (reference sequence). Here the CDR3 reads CASSWGLAREQFF. The CDR3 region has the DNA TGTGCCAGCAGTTGGGGACTAGCCCGTGAGCAGTTCTTC.

The chain uses TRBV27 and TRBJ2-2, with 8 positions matching TRBD1. Germline-derived CDR1 and CDR2 are MNHEY and SMNVEV (reference sequence). The V segment lost 5 bases and the J segment 4 bases; nucleotides outside the gene matches: 6. This CDR3 has 15 amino acids. The DNA of the CDR3 is TGTGCCAGCAGTCCCGGACAGGGCGGCACCGGGGAGCTGTTTTTT. Translating it yields CASSPGQGGTGELFF.

This clone was detected a few times. The chain links TRBV7-9 to TRBJ2-7; the match to TRBD1 covers 7 bases. The CDR3 runs to 14 residues. Trimming at V came to 3 bases and at J to 4 bases, leaving 6 bases not matched to a gene. Germline V gives CDR1 SEHNR, CDR2 FQNEAQ (reference sequence). This chain's CDR3 is CASSFPDRYYEQYF. CDR3 DNA sequence: TGTGCCAGCAGCTTCCCGGACAGGTATTACGAGCAGTACTTC.

The rearrangement uses TRBV9 and TRBJ1-2, with D hard to call. The length of the CDR3 is 18 residues. V lost 3 bases and J 1 base, leaving 22 bases between the germline ends. Per germline, CDR1 SGDLS and CDR2 YYNGEE. CDR3 in amino acids: CASSGTHLSFGVNYGYTF. CDR3 nucleotide sequence: TGTGCCAGCAGCGGCACGCACCTCTCCTTTGGAGTTAACTATGGCTACACCTTC.

This chain links TRBV12-3 or TRBV12-4 with TRBJ2-7; TRBD1 aligns across 7 bases. The trim removed 4 bases at V and 5 bases at J, leaving 5 bases unmatched. This CDR3 is built from 13 residues. The CDR3 here is CASSSLDRDEQYF. The CDR3 coding sequence is TGTGCCAGCAGTTCTCTAGACAGGGACGAGCAGTACTTC.

The rearrangement links TRBV6-5 to TRBJ2-7; 9 bases align to TRBD1. V shed 6 bases and J 2 bases; nucleotides not matched to a gene: 8. This CDR3 comprises 15 residues. The germline V gene encodes CDR1 MNHEY and CDR2 SVGAGI. The CDR3: CASSWDRDDPYEQYF. DNA of the CDR3: TGTGCCAGCAGCTGGGACAGGGATGACCCCTACGAGCAGTACTTC.

V gene TRBV7-6 combines with J gene TRBJ2-3, with TRBD2 as a possible D gene (6 bases). CDR1 is SGHVS and CDR2 is FNYEAQ in the germline V gene. This CDR3 contains 13 residues. The ends were cut back, 5 bases at V and 5 bases at J, with 11 bases in the middle. The CDR3 DNA follows: TGTGCCAGCAGCCCCGGACTATTAGATACGCAGTATTTT. As protein: CASSPGLLDTQYF.

The chain joins TRBV9 to TRBJ1-1; 8 positions agree with TRBD1. The CDR3 sequence is 17 residues long. The V and J ends lost 0 bases and 1 base, in that order; junction bases with no gene match: 8. Germline lookup yields CDR1 SGDLS and CDR2 YYNGEE. CDR3 nucleotides: TGTGCCAGCAGCGTAGCACCGCCCGGACAGGGGAACACTGAAGCTTTCTTT. Its protein is CASSVAPPGQGNTEAFF.

The chain links TRBV1 to TRBJ2-1; the table's TRBD2 call for D was not verified on the DNA. TRBV1 is recorded as a pseudogene. CDR3 length: 19 residues. The CDR3 sequence is CTSSQDFRSGGAFYNEQFF. CDR3 in DNA: TGCACCAGCAGCCAAGATTTCCGTTCCGGGGGGGCCTTCTACAATGAGCAGTTCTTC.

This sequence joins TRBV10-3 and TRBJ1-6; possibly TRBD1 for D (6 bases). Germline CDR1 reads ENHRY; CDR2 reads SYGVKD. The CDR3 length is 17 residues. V shed 8 bases and J shed 9 bases, with 26 bases lying between them. This chain's CDR3 is CAISRGAGDVGGSPLHF. The CDR3 coding sequence is TGTGCCATCTCCCGGGGGGCAGGGGACGTAGGGGGTTCACCCCTCCACTTT.

The chain carries TRBV4-1 and TRBJ2-3, with a possible D match to TRBD2 (8 bases). Trimming cost V 1 base and J 9 bases, with 26 bases left between them. Germline assignment: CDR1 MGHRA and CDR2 YSYEKL. The CDR3 totals 18 residues. CDR3 coding DNA: TGCGCCAGCAGCCAAGTCGGGAGGGGGCCCCCCCCGATGAACACGCAGTATTTT. Translated, it gives CASSQVGRGPPPMNTQYF.

The chain employs TRBV13 and TRBJ2-1; 14 bases agree with TRBD2. Germline V lookup: CDR1 PRHDT, CDR2 FYEKMQ (reference sequence). CDR3 size: 16 residues. Losses at the gene ends were 3 bases for V and 6 bases for J; bases not matched to a gene: 4. The CDR3 region is CASSLQGLAGANEQFF. CDR3 nucleotides: TGTGCCAGCAGCTTGCAGGGACTAGCGGGGGCCAATGAGCAGTTCTTC. The entire variable domain, with the rest obtained from reference TRBV13 and TRBJ2-1, is as follows: AAGVIQSPRHLIKEKRETATLKCYPIPRHDTVYWYQQGPGQDPQFLISFYEKMQSDKGSIPDRFSAQQFSDYHSELNMSSLELGDSALYFCASSLQGLAGANEQFFGPGTRLTVL.

The chain combines TRBV4-1 with TRBJ2-1; TRBD2 matches at 14 bases. The germline V gene has CDR1 MGHRA and CDR2 YSYEKL. The CDR3 is made up of 15 amino acids. The J segment lost 10 bases and the V segment lost 6 bases, leaving 8 bases of the junction unmatched. CDR3 loop: CASSLWTSGGSEQFF. As DNA, the CDR3 is TGCGCCAGCAGTCTGTGGACTAGCGGGGGGAGCGAGCAGTTCTTC.

This rearrangement joins TRBV5-4 to TRBJ1-1; 7 bases map to TRBD1. The germline V gene has CDR1 SGHNT and CDR2 YYREEE (reference sequence). This CDR3 comprises 13 residues. The V gene end was trimmed by 3 bases and the J gene end by 8 bases; junction bases not matched to a gene: 7. CDR3 coding DNA: TGTGCCAGCAGCTGGATAACAGGGGTAGAAGCTTTCTTT. Amino acids: CASSWITGVEAFF.

V and J are TRBV24-1 and TRBJ2-7, with D possibly matching TRBD1 (5 bases). The ends were cut back, 8 bases at V and 2 bases at J, with 15 bases in the middle. The CDR3 spans 14 residues. Germline CDR1 reads KGHDR; CDR2 reads SFDVKD. CDR3 region: CATKFQGEPYEQYF. Here the CDR3 DNA reads TGTGCCACCAAGTTCCAGGGTGAGCCCTACGAGCAGTACTTC.

The chain joins TRBV6-5 to TRBJ2-7; weak D call: TRBD2 (5 bases). Trimming left V 7 bases short and J 3 bases short, with 13 bases between. The CDR3 covers 13 residues. Germline CDR1 MNHEY, CDR2 SVGAGI. CDR3 in amino acids: CASTRAGFYEQYF. The DNA for the CDR3 is TGTGCCAGCACCCGGGCGGGTTTCTACGAGCAGTACTTC.

This clone has just one count. The rearrangement uses TRBV6-2 or TRBV6-3 and TRBJ2-7; perhaps TRBD2 as D (6 bases). Germline loops: CDR1 MNHEY, CDR2 SVGEGT. Trimming removed 3 bases at V and 3 bases at J, with 15 bases between. CDR3 size: 15 residues. In DNA, the CDR3 is TGTGCCAGCAGTTATCATCCGGGGGAGTTCTACGAGCAGTACTTC. It codes for CASSYHPGEFYEQYF.

The chain carries TRBV19 and TRBJ2-1; 9 positions match TRBD2. CDR1 and CDR2 from the germline V gene are LNHDA and SQIVND (reference sequence). The CDR3 runs 15 residues. V was pared by 3 bases and J by 15 bases, with 15 bases of the junction left unmatched. The CDR3 spells CASSISPPSAGGRFF. As DNA, the CDR3 is TGTGCCAGTAGTATTAGCCCCCCGTCAGCGGGGGGCCGGTTCTTC.

This chain joins TRBV19 and TRBJ1-2; D is possibly TRBD1 (5 bases). V lost 3 bases, J lost 4 bases, and 15 bases lay in between. Germline CDR1 and CDR2: LNHDA and SQIVND (reference sequence). The CDR3 covers 15 residues. The CDR3 DNA is TGTGCCAGTAGTATTGCGGGGGATTCAGGCTATGGCTACACCTTC. This sequence encodes CASSIAGDSGYGYTF.

The table lists this clone with a count of one. The rearrangement links TRBV19 to TRBJ2-5; the match to TRBD2 covers 14 bases. Germline CDR1 and CDR2: LNHDA and SQIVND (reference sequence). The J segment lost 2 bases and the V segment lost 8 bases, leaving 10 bases of the junction unmatched. This CDR3 is built from 17 residues. This chain's CDR3 is CASPGLAGAGWQETQYF. CDR3 nucleotides: TGTGCCAGTCCGGGACTAGCGGGGGCCGGCTGGCAAGAGACCCAGTACTTC.

V gene TRBV4-3 combines with J gene TRBJ2-7, with D perhaps TRBD1 (6 bases). CDR3 length: 15 amino acids. V dropped 1 base and J dropped 4 bases, with 14 bases sitting between them. Germline V lookup: CDR1 LGHNA, CDR2 YSLEER. CDR3 sequence: CASSQVFGGAYEQYF. The CDR3, as DNA: TGCGCCAGCAGCCAAGTTTTTGGGGGCGCTTACGAGCAGTACTTC.

The chain has TRBV6-6 and TRBJ1-2; D unresolved. The CDR3 loop spans 14 amino acids. Germline-derived CDR1 and CDR2 are MNHNY and SVGAGI (reference sequence). V was clipped by 5 bases and J by 5 bases, with 15 bases between them. Here the CDR3 reads CASSTFEGPYGYTF. Here the CDR3 DNA reads TGTGCCAGCAGTACGTTCGAGGGTCCTTATGGCTACACCTTC.

The chain uses TRBV11-3 and TRBJ2-3, with TRBD2 identical over 10 bases. V was pared by 3 bases and J by 4 bases, with 10 bases of the junction left unmatched. CDR1 and CDR2 from the germline V gene are SGHNT and YENEEA. The length of the CDR3 is 17 residues. CDR3 nucleotides: TGTGCCAGCAGCTTTAGGGCCCTAGCGGGGGTTGCAGATACGCAGTATTTT. Protein: CASSFRALAGVADTQYF.

V is TRBV11-3 and J is TRBJ1-1, with D perhaps matching TRBD1 (5 bases). This CDR3 region has 17 residues. Germline V gene data show CDR1 as SGHNT and CDR2 as YENEEA. V lost 0 bases and J lost 1, with 15 bases in between. CDR3 coding DNA: TGTGCCAGCAGCTTAGATGGGGACTGGACGAGGAACACTGAAGCTTTCTTT. Encoded protein: CASSLDGDWTRNTEAFF.

The chain is built from TRBV29-1 and TRBJ1-1, with a tentative D call TRBD1 (5 bases). This CDR3 has 12 residues. With 5 bases removed from V and 6 bases from J, the gap between germline ends came to 13 bases. Per the germline V gene, CDR1 is SQVTM and CDR2 is ANQGSEA. The CDR3 nucleotides are TGCAGCGTTACCCAGGGTAGTGCTGAAGCTTTCTTT. Encoded protein: CSVTQGSAEAFF.

The CDR3 DNA reads TGTGCCAGCAGCTTAGGCAGCCTCCAGGGCTACGAGCAGTACTTC. Protein: CASSLGSLQGYEQYF. The rearrangement uses TRBV7-9 and TRBJ2-7, with a weak D call TRBD1 (5 bases). Trimming took off 1 base at V and 3 bases at J, with 13 bases between the two ends. Germline CDR1 SEHNR, CDR2 FQNEAQ (reference sequence). The CDR3 is 15 residues long.

As regards this clone: Just one base apart from a much larger clone, this may be a read error. The rearrangement uses TRBV12-2 and TRBJ2-1; TRBD2 was called by the table and not checked on the DNA. TRBV12-2 is listed as a pseudogene. This CDR3 spans 18 amino acids. CDR3 sequence: CASRSKSLSPSSHNEQFF. The CDR3, as DNA: TGTGCAAGTCGCTCCAAGTCCCTCTCCCCGAGCTCCCACAATGAGCAGTTCTTC.

This chain connects TRBV28 to TRBJ1-2, with D possibly matching TRBD1 (5 bases). The V end was cut by 5 bases, the J end by 4 bases, with 11 bases between. The CDR3 has 13 amino acids. Germline CDR1 reads MDHEN; CDR2 reads SYDVKM. The CDR3 bases are TGTGCCAGCAGTCGCTCCGGGGGCTATGGCTACACCTTC. It codes for CASSRSGGYGYTF.

The chain joins TRBV9 to TRBJ2-3; weak D call: TRBD2 (5 bases). The CDR3 is 15 amino acids. The V end lost 5 bases, the J end lost 0 bases, and 13 bases lay between the germline ends. CDR1 and CDR2 (germline): SGDLS, YYNGEE. The CDR3 region is CASRAGLDSTDTQYF. DNA of the CDR3: TGTGCCAGCAGAGCCGGACTGGATAGCACAGATACGCAGTATTTT.

The J gene is TRBJ2-4, the V gene TRBV6-1, with TRBD2 identical over 11 bases. Germline loops: CDR1 MNHNS, CDR2 SASEGT. V lost 3 bases to trimming and J lost 6 bases; unmatched junction nucleotides: 7. CDR3 length: 16 residues. The CDR3 DNA is TGTGCCAGCAGTGATTGGGCTAGCGGGGGGCCAAACATTCAGTACTTC. The encoded protein is CASSDWASGGPNIQYF.